These 8 T cell receptor beta chains were sequenced from one sample in a study of T-cell reconstitution after alpha-beta-depleted transplantation in children. It was with unique molecular identifiers that the TCRbeta library was prepared. Each CDR3 protein gets one entry after TCRdb re-called the PCR reads with MiXCR. Among 700,000 or so distinct CDR3 sequences listed, over 10% were seen once. The sample here was PBMCs, taken before TCRalphabeta/CD19-depleted stem cell transplant. These receptors originate from a girl aged 2 to 10 with congenital amegakaryocytic thrombocytopenia, due to receive a stem cell transplant.

At least ten counts were recorded for this clonotype. CDR3 protein: CASRGGTVNTEAFF. The CDR3 region has the DNA TGTGCCAGCAGGGGGGGGACAGTGAACACTGAAGCTTTCTTT. The chain has TRBV12-3 or TRBV12-4 and TRBJ1-1; 7 nucleotides agree with TRBD1. The CDR3 is made up of 14 amino acids. The V and J ends lost 6 bases and 0 bases, in that order; junction bases with no gene match: 4.

The chain is built from TRBV5-5 and TRBJ2-1, with TRBD1 identical over 7 bases. The CDR3 covers 14 residues. Germline assignment: CDR1 SGHKS and CDR2 YYEKEE (reference sequence). V lost 9 bases to trimming and J lost 0 bases; unmatched junction nucleotides: 6. CDR3 sequence (DNA): TGTGCCACAACAGGGGAGAGCTCCTACAATGAGCAGTTCTTC. Translated: CATTGESSYNEQFF.

Comment on this clonotype: With a much larger clone just one base away, this may be a read error. The chain couples TRBV24-1 to TRBJ2-2; TRBD1 agrees at 9 bases. The CDR3 has 17 residues. Germline loops: CDR1 KGHDR, CDR2 SFDVKD. CDR3 DNA: TGTGCCACCAGTGATCCGACAGGGGGTGCGAACACCGGGGAGCTGTCTTTT. It yields the protein CATSDPTGGANTGELSF.

This clonotype was observed many times. This sequence joins TRBV5-1 and TRBJ2-5; 8 bases agree with TRBD2. With 4 bases clipped from V and 5 bases from J, the junction kept 10 bases outside the gene matches. Germline loops: CDR1 SGHRS, CDR2 YFSETQ. The CDR3 runs to 15 residues. The CDR3 loop reads CASSLVAGLVETQYF. CDR3 DNA sequence: TGCGCCAGCAGCCTCGTAGCGGGACTTGTCGAGACCCAGTACTTC.

This clonotype was seen repeatedly, ten times or more. The chain combines TRBV5-1 with TRBJ2-2; TRBD2 is a possible D gene (6 bases). The CDR3 is made up of 15 amino acids. The ends were cut back, 0 bases at V and 6 bases at J, with 12 bases in the middle. Germline values: CDR1 SGHRS, CDR2 YFSETQ. CDR3 bases: TGCGCCAGCAGCTTGGGGACTAACTTTGCCGGGGAGCTGTTTTTT. This gives the protein CASSLGTNFAGELFF.

In its sample, this clonotype was seen many times. The rearrangement joins TRBV10-3 to TRBJ2-5; D not certain. V was pared by 0 bases and J by 0 bases, with 5 bases between. Germline V gene data show CDR1 as ENHRY and CDR2 as SYGVKD. The CDR3 consists of 14 residues. The CDR3 bases are TGTGCCATCAGTGAGTCGGTGTACCAAGAGACCCAGTACTTC. This sequence encodes CAISESVYQETQYF.

A remark on this clonotype: This may stem from a read error, because a much larger clone lies one nucleotide away. Here the CDR3 omits its conserved ending phenylalanine or tryptophan, so a read error is the likely source. The chain joins TRBV9 to TRBJ2-1; D gene uncertain. The CDR3 length is 15 residues. The germline gives CDR1 SGDLS, CDR2 YYNGEE. V dropped 0 bases and J dropped 2 bases, with 9 bases sitting between them. CDR3 sequence reads: CASSVDGGTYNEQFL. The DNA for the CDR3 is TGTGCCAGCAGCGTAGATGGCGGTACCTACAATGAGCAGTTCCTC.

The J gene is TRBJ1-2, the V gene TRBV15, with D uncertain. The germline CDR1 and CDR2 sequences are LNHNV and YYDKDF (reference sequence). The V and J ends lost 1 base and 2 bases respectively, with 17 bases between them. The CDR3 has 17 residues. CDR3 sequence (DNA): TGTGCCACCAGCAGAGGCGACGCTACGGTACTCAACTATGGCTACACCTTC. Amino acids: CATSRGDATVLNYGYTF.